These T cell receptor beta chains were read from a single sample in a study of graft-versus-host responses after intestinal transplantation. Measured with immunoSEQ multiplex PCR; TCRdb has only the in-frame clones, and not every one. This sample has around 110,000 clones; around nine tenths occur once, and the top ten carry about 0.18%. The antigens of these receptors remain unknown. Sample: unstimulated CD4+ T cells sorted from spleen or lymph node cells, taken before intestinal transplant. Every receptor here comes from a human donor who received an intestinal transplant. CDR3s include the opening cysteine and the closing phenylalanine or tryptophan. The D gene is left open where the match is weak. Where a row states a size, it is once, few, many or the class of an expanded clone; other rows omit it.

>TRBV5-4|TRBD2|NA|TRBJ2-5
CASSLGGLAGGQQETQYF
TGTGCCAGCAGCTTGGGGGGACTAGCGGGGGGACAACAAGAGACCCAGTACTTC
>TRBV7-8|NA|NA|TRBJ1-1
CASSFTIGLQNTEAFF
TGTGCCAGCAGCTTTACCATCGGACTGCAAAACACTGAAGCTTTCTTT
>TRBV5-1|TRBD2|NA|TRBJ2-1
CASSLLLGTSGRASYNEQFF
TGCGCCAGCAGCTTATTGTTGGGGACTAGCGGGAGGGCCTCCTACAATGAGCAGTTCTTC
>TRBV7-3|TRBD2|NA|TRBJ2-1
CASSPSGRGNEQFF
TGTGCCAGCAGCCCTAGCGGGAGAGGGAATGAGCAGTTCTTC
>TRBV4-1|NA|few|TRBJ1-2
CASSQMGQGTNYGYTF
TGCGCCAGCAGCCAAATGGGGCAGGGAACAAACTATGGCTACACCTTC
>TRBV5-1|NA|NA|TRBJ2-1
CASSAQGGPYNEQFF
TGCGCCAGCAGCGCTCAGGGCGGCCCCTACAATGAGCAGTTCTTC
>TRBV15|NA|NA|TRBJ1-2
CATSRIRRGYSYYGYTF
TGTGCCACCAGCAGAATACGCAGGGGTTATTCGTACTATGGCTACACCTTC
>TRBV6-5|NA|NA|TRBJ2-7
CASSYQQGHIEQYF
TGTGCCAGCAGTTACCAACAGGGACATATCGAGCAGTACTTC
>TRBV27|NA|NA|TRBJ2-7
CASSLSGSSYEQYF
TGTGCCAGCAGTTTATCAGGGAGCTCCTACGAGCAGTACTTC
>TRBV6-1|NA|NA|TRBJ1-1
CAGTALGTEAFF
TGTGCCGGGACTGCCCTGGGAACTGAAGCTTTCTTT
>TRBV5-1|NA|NA|TRBJ1-1
CASSPPGSFSEAFF
TGCGCCAGCAGCCCTCCGGGGTCTTTTTCTGAAGCTTTCTTT
>TRBV18|NA|NA|TRBJ2-1
CASSNSTYNEQFF
TGTGCCAGCTCAAACAGCACCTACAATGAGCAGTTCTTC
>TRBV19|NA|NA|TRBJ2-4
CASSIGRKNIQYF
TGTGCCAGTAGTATTGGTAGAAAAAACATTCAGTACTTC
>TRBV5-4|TRBD2|NA|TRBJ2-1
CASSPGTSGNSYNEQFF
TGTGCCAGCAGCCCCGGGACTAGCGGAAACTCCTACAATGAGCAGTTCTTC
>TRBV28|NA|NA|TRBJ2-5
CASRLGRVVETQYF
TGTGCCTCCCGACTAGGCAGGGTAGTAGAGACCCAGTACTTC
>TRBV6-5|NA|NA|TRBJ1-3
CASSQLDSSGNTIYF
TGTGCCAGCAGCCAACTGGACAGCTCTGGAAACACCATATATTTT
>TRBV15|NA|NA|TRBJ1-3
CATSRDVASGNTIYF
TGTGCCACCAGCAGGGATGTAGCCTCTGGAAACACCATATATTTT
>TRBV19|NA|once|TRBJ2-2
CASRPLVTGELFF
TGTGCCAGTAGGCCCTTAGTTACCGGGGAGCTGTTTTTT
>TRBV27|TRBD1|NA|TRBJ1-2
CASSLEPGTGGTWDGYTF
TGTGCCAGCAGTTTAGAACCCGGGACAGGGGGCACATGGGATGGCTACACCTTC
>TRBV19|TRBD2|NA|TRBJ2-1
CASSRTSGSSYNEQFF
TGTGCCAGTAGCCGGACTAGCGGGAGCTCCTACAATGAGCAGTTCTTC
>TRBV5-1|NA|NA|TRBJ2-7
CASSLAHGSYEQYF
TGCGCCAGCAGCTTGGCGCACGGTTCCTACGAGCAGTACTTC
>TRBV19|NA|NA|TRBJ1-5
CASSITGRRAYSNQPQHF
TGTGCCAGTAGTATCACAGGCAGGAGGGCGTATAGCAATCAGCCCCAGCATTTT
>TRBV29-1|NA|NA|TRBJ2-5
CSVGVRGRETQYF
TGCAGCGTTGGGGTAAGGGGCCGAGAGACCCAGTACTTC
>TRBV2|NA|NA|TRBJ1-4
CASSEGRREEKLFF
TGTGCCAGCAGTGAGGGGCGGAGAGAAGAAAAACTGTTTTTT
>TRBV7-2|TRBD2|NA|TRBJ2-7
CASSYTAPGGGGYEQYF
TGTGCCAGCAGCTACACAGCCCCTGGGGGGGGTGGCTACGAGCAGTACTTC
>TRBV6-1|NA|few|TRBJ1-2
CASTLWGGLSGYTF
TGTGCCAGCACCCTGTGGGGGGGCTTGAGTGGCTACACCTTC
>TRBV29-1|TRBD1|once|TRBJ2-7
CSVEGTGRYEQYF
TGCAGCGTAGAGGGGACAGGGAGGTACGAGCAGTACTTC
>TRBV27|TRBD1|NA|TRBJ2-6
CASSSPTGTGSKLTGANVLTF
TGTGCCAGCAGTTCCCCCACCGGGACAGGGAGTAAACTGACTGGGGCCAACGTCCTGACTTTC
>TRBV5-1|TRBD2|once|TRBJ2-7
CASSGNPGSYYEQYF
TGCGCCAGTAGCGGGAATCCAGGGTCCTACTACGAGCAGTACTTC
>TRBV9|NA|NA|TRBJ1-2
CASSARGFLNYGYTF
TGTGCCAGCAGCGCCCGGGGATTCCTTAACTATGGCTACACCTTC
>TRBV6-1|NA|NA|TRBJ2-5
CASSEDQGRKTQYF
TGTGCCAGCAGTGAAGATCAGGGGCGGAAGACCCAGTACTTC
>TRBV7-2|NA|NA|TRBJ2-7
CASSSTTPYEQYF
TGTGCCAGCAGCTCCACAACGCCCTACGAGCAGTACTTC
>TRBV10-3|TRBD2|NA|TRBJ2-1
CAISEPQRGANEQFF
TGTGCCATCAGTGAACCGCAGCGGGGGGCTAATGAGCAGTTCTTC
>TRBV5-4|TRBD1|NA|TRBJ2-4
CASSLAGTGLAKNIQYF
TGTGCCAGCAGCTTGGCTGGGACAGGCCTAGCCAAAAACATTCAGTACTTC
>TRBV5-1|NA|NA|TRBJ2-1
CASSLVQTTYNEQFF
TGCGCCAGCAGCTTGGTACAGACAACCTACAATGAGCAGTTCTTC
>TRBV28|NA|NA|TRBJ2-2
CASSARTRNTGELFF
TGTGCCAGCAGTGCCCGCACTAGGAACACCGGGGAGCTGTTTTTT
>TRBV30|NA|NA|TRBJ1-3
CAWSFPGGGNTIYF
TGTGCCTGGAGTTTCCCAGGCGGGGGAAACACCATATATTTT
>TRBV7-6|NA|NA|TRBJ2-7
CASSFQRSSYEQYF
TGTGCCAGCAGCTTTCAGCGGAGCTCCTACGAGCAGTACTTC
>TRBV6-6|TRBD1|few|TRBJ1-5
CASGLQGEQPQHF
TGTGCCAGCGGGTTACAGGGGGAGCAGCCCCAGCATTTT
>TRBV29-1|TRBD1|NA|TRBJ2-7
CSVPGTDSYEQYF
TGCAGCGTTCCCGGGACAGACTCCTACGAGCAGTACTTC
>TRBV7-2|NA|once|TRBJ2-7
CASSLERSYEQYF
TGTGCCAGCAGCTTAGAACGGTCCTACGAGCAGTACTTC
>TRBV6-1|TRBD1|NA|TRBJ1-2
CASSDPGQGANGYTF
TGTGCCAGCAGTGATCCGGGACAGGGTGCGAACGGCTACACCTTC
>TRBV19|TRBD1|NA|TRBJ2-7
CASSAGTGGYGEQYF
TGTGCCAGTAGTGCCGGGACAGGGGGCTACGGCGAGCAGTACTTC
>TRBV9|NA|NA|TRBJ2-7
CASSVDRTGSVEF
TGTGCCAGCAGCGTAGATCGGACGGGGTCGGTGGAATTC
>TRBV4-3|TRBD2|NA|TRBJ2-3
CASSQDMAGGLDTQYF
TGCGCCAGCAGCCAAGATATGGCGGGGGGGCTAGATACGCAGTATTTT
>TRBV11-2|TRBD1|NA|TRBJ1-1
CASSLDRVGEAFF
TGTGCCAGCAGCCTCGACAGGGTGGGTGAAGCTTTCTTT
>TRBV18|TRBD1|NA|TRBJ2-7
CASTSGQLYEQYF
TGTGCCAGCACCTCGGGACAGCTCTACGAGCAGTACTTC
>TRBV6-1|TRBD1|few|TRBJ1-3
CASSRQGLGNTIYF
TGTGCCAGCAGCCGACAGGGTTTGGGAAACACCATATATTTT
>TRBV25-1|NA|NA|TRBJ2-7
CASSDSDRYEQYF
TGTGCCAGCAGTGACTCCGACAGGTACGAGCAGTACTTC
>TRBV20-1|NA|NA|TRBJ2-1
CSASWHNEQFF
TGCAGTGCTAGTTGGCACAATGAGCAGTTCTTC
>TRBV30|NA|NA|TRBJ2-1
CAWRSKGGGRGGSYNEQFF
TGTGCCTGGAGGAGTAAGGGTGGCGGGAGAGGGGGCTCCTACAATGAGCAGTTCTTC
>TRBV10-2|NA|NA|TRBJ2-5
CASRLGQETQYF
TGCGCCAGCAGGCTAGGTCAAGAGACCCAGTACTTC
>TRBV2|NA|NA|TRBJ1-2
CASSAAQHYGYTF
TGTGCCAGCAGTGCGGCACAGCACTATGGCTACACCTTC
>TRBV6-1|NA|NA|TRBJ1-1
CASVPFWGVNTEAFF
TGTGCCAGCGTTCCTTTTTGGGGGGTGAACACTGAAGCTTTCTTT
>TRBV14|TRBD2|NA|TRBJ2-1
CASSQFWTSGIHNEQFF
TGTGCCAGCAGCCAATTCTGGACTAGCGGCATCCACAATGAGCAGTTCTTC
>TRBV6-1|TRBD1|NA|TRBJ1-2
CASSELGDRNYGYTF
TGTGCCAGCAGTGAACTAGGGGACAGGAACTATGGCTACACCTTC
>TRBV27|NA|few|TRBJ2-2
CASSLWGDSSNTGELFF
TGTGCCAGCAGTTTGTGGGGGGACAGTTCGAACACCGGGGAGCTGTTTTTT